These T cell receptor beta chains were read from a single sample in a study of blood T cell repertoires in COVID-19. Generated by immunoSEQ multiplex PCR, the TCRdb table keeps only in-frame clones and is missing some. The sample has around 250,000 clones, roughly 84% seen once. The material sequenced was peripheral blood. Source of these receptors: a middle-aged woman who had recovered from COVID-19. Both conserved end residues are part of each CDR3.

j_call v_call cdr3_aa
TRBJ1-5 TRBV28 CASSLRTTGYQPQHF
TRBJ2-2 TRBV2 CASRRQVNTGELFF
TRBJ2-3 TRBV24-1 CATSPGQGPTDTQYF
TRBJ1-6 TRBV7-6 CASSHDSTSPLHF
TRBJ1-4 TRBV27 CASRRAANEKLFF
TRBJ2-3 TRBV30 CTWSPTGSDTQYF
TRBJ2-1 TRBV5-1 CASRILAGAYNEQFF
TRBJ2-7 TRBV11-2 CASSSLRQGTYEQYF
TRBJ1-2 TRBV6-1 CASSVSSLATGAYAGYTF
TRBJ2-3 TRBV28 CASAEGGGRTDTQYF
TRBJ2-3 TRBV6-4 CATRRGLGDTQYF
TRBJ1-4 TRBV29-1 CSVAGQGATNEKLFF
TRBJ1-5 TRBV6-2/TRBV6-3 CASSYQNQPQHF
TRBJ1-3 TRBV3-1/TRBV3-2 CASRISGAGNTIYF
TRBJ1-4 TRBV6-5 CASSPIGGTNEKLFF
TRBJ1-4 TRBV30 CACRAMANEKLFF
TRBJ1-1 TRBV18 CASSILQLGEDTEAFF
TRBJ2-5 TRBV6-2/TRBV6-3 CASSFGGAFLETQYF
TRBJ2-1 TRBV2 CASSDPPYNEQFF
TRBJ1-2 TRBV13 CASSSRDSLYGYTF